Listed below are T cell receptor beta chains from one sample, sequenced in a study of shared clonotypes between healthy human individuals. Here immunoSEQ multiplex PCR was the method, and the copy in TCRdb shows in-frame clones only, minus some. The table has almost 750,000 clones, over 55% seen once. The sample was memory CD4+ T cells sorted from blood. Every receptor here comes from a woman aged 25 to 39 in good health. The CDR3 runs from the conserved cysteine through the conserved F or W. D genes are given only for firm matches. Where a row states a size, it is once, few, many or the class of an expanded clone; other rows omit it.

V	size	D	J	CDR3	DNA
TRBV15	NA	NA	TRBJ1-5	CATSRDPENQPQHF	TGTGCCACCAGCAGAGATCCGGAAAATCAGCCCCAGCATTTT
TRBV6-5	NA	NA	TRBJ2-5	CASSYGVGVETQYF	TGTGCCAGCAGTTACGGGGTGGGAGTGGAGACCCAGTACTTC
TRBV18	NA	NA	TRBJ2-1	CASSPPPGEQFF	TGTGCCAGCTCCCCGCCCCCTGGGGAGCAGTTCTTC
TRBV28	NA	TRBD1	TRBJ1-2	CASRYGTAEGYTF	TGTGCCAGCAGATACGGGACAGCGGAAGGCTACACCTTC
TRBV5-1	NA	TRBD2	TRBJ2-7	CASSRRPSGSYEQYF	TGTGCCAGCAGCCGCCGGCCTAGCGGCTCCTACGAGCAGTACTTC
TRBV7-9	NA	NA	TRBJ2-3	CASSRGASTDTQYF	TGTGCCAGCAGCCGAGGAGCTAGCACAGATACGCAGTATTTT
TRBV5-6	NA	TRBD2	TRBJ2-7	CASSSRLAGVEQYF	TGTGCCAGCAGCTCCCGATTAGCGGGAGTCGAGCAGTACTTC
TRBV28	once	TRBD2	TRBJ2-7	CASSLPGGTSDSYEQYF	TGTGCCAGCAGTCTCCCGGGTGGGACTAGCGACTCCTACGAGCAGTACTTC
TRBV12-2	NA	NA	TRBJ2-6	CASRLDFWGLGSGANVLTF	NA
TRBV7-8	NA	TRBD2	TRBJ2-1	CASSLASLAGGEQFF	TGTGCCAGCAGCTTAGCCTCGCTAGCGGGAGGGGAGCAGTTCTTC
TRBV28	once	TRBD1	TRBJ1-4	CASSITGGGEKLFF	TGTGCCAGCAGTATTACAGGGGGCGGTGAAAAACTGTTTTTT
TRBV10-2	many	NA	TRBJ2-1	CASRDRGSYNEQFF	TGCGCCAGCAGGGACAGAGGGAGTTACAATGAGCAGTTCTTC
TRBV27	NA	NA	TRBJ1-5	CASSLRGYGNQPQHF	TGTGCCAGCAGTTTACGGGGGTACGGCAATCAGCCCCAGCATTTT
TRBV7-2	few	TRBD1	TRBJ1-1	CASSIDREGTEAFF	TGTGCCAGCAGCATCGACAGGGAAGGTACTGAAGCTTTCTTT
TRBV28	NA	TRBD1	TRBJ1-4	CASSRVPGQTNEKLFF	TGTGCCAGCAGTCGAGTCCCGGGACAGACTAATGAAAAACTGTTTTTT
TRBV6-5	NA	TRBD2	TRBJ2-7	CAARGGSSYEQYF	TGTGCCGCCCGGGGGGGATCGTCCTACGAGCAGTACTTC
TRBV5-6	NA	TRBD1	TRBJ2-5	CASSSPGQGGETQYF	TGTGCCAGCAGCAGCCCAGGACAGGGTGGGGAGACCCAGTACTTC
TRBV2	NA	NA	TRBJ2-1	CASRQRHSYNEQFF	TGTGCCAGCAGACAGCGGCACTCCTACAATGAGCAGTTCTTC
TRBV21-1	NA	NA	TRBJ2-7	CASSRIPHSSEQYF	TGTGCCAGCAGCAGGATACCCCACTCGTCCGAGCAGTACTTC
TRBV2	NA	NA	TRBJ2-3	CASSAGHTSTSTDTQYF	TGTGCCAGCAGTGCGGGACATACCTCAACTAGCACAGATACGCAGTATTTT
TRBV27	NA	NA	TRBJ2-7	CADLWQGKSGKPECYEQYF	TGTGCCGACCTATGGCAGGGGAAAAGCGGGAAGCCCGAGTGCTACGAGCAGTACTTC
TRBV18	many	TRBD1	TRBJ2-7	CASSPLQGGGYEQYF	TGTGCCAGCTCACCCCTACAGGGGGGCGGATACGAGCAGTACTTC
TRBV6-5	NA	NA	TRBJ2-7	CASSPRDEPYEQYF	TGTGCCAGCAGTCCACGGGACGAGCCCTACGAGCAGTACTTC
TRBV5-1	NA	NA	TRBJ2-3	CASSLDGDTQYF	TGCGCCAGCAGCTTGGACGGAGATACGCAGTATTTT
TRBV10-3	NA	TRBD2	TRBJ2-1	CAISDKRERNNEQFF	TGTGCCATCAGTGACAAGCGGGAGAGAAACAATGAGCAGTTCTTC
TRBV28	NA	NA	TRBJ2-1	CASLLASSYNEQFF	TGTGCCAGCCTACTAGCTTCCTCCTACAATGAGCAGTTCTTC
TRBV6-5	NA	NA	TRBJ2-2	CASSYSYGSNTGELFF	TGTGCCAGCAGTTACTCGTACGGGTCGAACACCGGGGAGCTGTTTTTT
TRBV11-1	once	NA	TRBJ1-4	CASSFIRGVLGEKLFF	TGTGCCAGCAGCTTCATCCGTGGGGTACTAGGAGAAAAACTGTTTTTT
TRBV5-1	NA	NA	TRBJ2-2	CASTLDGELFF	TGCGCCAGCACCCTAGATGGGGAGCTGTTTTTT
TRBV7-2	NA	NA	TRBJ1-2	CASSKRQGGYTF	TGTGCCAGCAGCAAAAGACAAGGGGGCTACACCTTC
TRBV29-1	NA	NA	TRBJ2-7	CSVVANPRDEQYF	TGCAGCGTTGTAGCAAATCCGAGGGACGAGCAGTACTTC
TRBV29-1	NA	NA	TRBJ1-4	CSVESGEKLFF	TGCAGCGTTGAATCTGGAGAAAAACTGTTTTTT
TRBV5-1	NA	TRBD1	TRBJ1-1	CASSPRDRGTGYPNTEAFF	TGCGCCAGCAGCCCCCGGGACAGGGGGACTGGGTATCCGAACACTGAAGCTTTCTTT
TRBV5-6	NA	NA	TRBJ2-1	CASSSGMGAYNEQFF	TGTGCCAGCAGCTCTGGGATGGGCGCGTACAATGAGCAGTTCTTC
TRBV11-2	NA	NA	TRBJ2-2	CASTLAVTGELFF	TGTGCCAGCACCTTAGCGGTCACCGGGGAGCTGTTTTTT
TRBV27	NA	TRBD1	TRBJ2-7	CASSFRRQGAYEQYF	TGTGCCAGCAGTTTTCGGAGGCAGGGGGCCTACGAGCAGTACTTC
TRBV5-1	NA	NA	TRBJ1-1	CASSLTGGLYTEAFF	TGCGCCAGCAGCTTGACGGGGGGATTGTACACTGAAGCTTTCTTT
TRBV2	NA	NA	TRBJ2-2	CASSEAGSGELFF	TGTGCCAGCAGTGAGGCGGGTTCCGGGGAGCTGTTTTTT
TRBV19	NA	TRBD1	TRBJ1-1	CASTLLRGPTEAFF	TGTGCCAGTACCTTATTGAGGGGGCCCACTGAAGCTTTCTTT
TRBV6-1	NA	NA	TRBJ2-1	CASSENIGRAQFF	TGTGCCAGCAGTGAAAACATAGGGCGGGCTCAGTTCTTC
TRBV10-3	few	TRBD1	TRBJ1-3	CAISPDRGPLRNTIYF	TGTGCCATCAGCCCGGACAGGGGGCCTCTGAGAAACACCATATATTTT
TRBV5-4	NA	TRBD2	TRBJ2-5	CASSLSSGERETQYF	TGTGCCAGCAGCTTATCTAGCGGGGAACGAGAGACCCAGTACTTC
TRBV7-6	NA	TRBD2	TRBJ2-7	CASSLAGLAGEQYF	TGTGCCAGCAGCTTAGCGGGGTTAGCGGGCGAGCAGTACTTC
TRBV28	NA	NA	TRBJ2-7	CASQGGTNEQYF	TGTGCCAGCCAAGGGGGTACCAACGAGCAGTACTTC
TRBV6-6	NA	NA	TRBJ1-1	CASSYLSGPTEAFF	TGTGCCAGCAGTTACTTATCAGGGCCCACTGAAGCTTTCTTT
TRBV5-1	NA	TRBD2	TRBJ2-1	CASSFSGASYNEQFF	TGCGCCAGCAGCTTTAGCGGGGCCTCCTACAATGAGCAGTTCTTC
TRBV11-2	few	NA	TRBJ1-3	CASSGSTVRTGNTIYF	TGTGCCAGCAGCGGATCGACAGTGAGAACTGGAAACACCATATATTTT
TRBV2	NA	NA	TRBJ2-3	CASRELATDTQYF	TGTGCCAGCAGGGAGCTAGCTACAGATACGCAGTATTTT
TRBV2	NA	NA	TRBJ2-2	CASRVGSTGELFF	TGTGCCAGCCGGGTTGGCTCCACCGGGGAGCTGTTTTTT
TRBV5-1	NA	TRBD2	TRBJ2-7	CASSLGLATSYEQYF	TGCGCCAGCAGCTTGGGACTAGCGACCTCCTACGAGCAGTACTTC
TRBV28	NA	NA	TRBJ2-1	CASSFHEQFF	TGTGCCAGCAGTTTCCATGAGCAGTTCTTC
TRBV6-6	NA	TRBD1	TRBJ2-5	CASRPRDRGLETQYF	TGTGCCAGCAGGCCCCGGGACAGGGGGCTAGAGACCCAGTACTTC
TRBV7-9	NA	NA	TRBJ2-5	CASSQRNAETQYF	TGTGCCAGCAGCCAGAGAAACGCGGAGACCCAGTACTTC
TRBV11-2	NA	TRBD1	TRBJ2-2	CASSYQGAVGELFF	TGTGCCAGCAGCTACCAGGGGGCTGTCGGGGAGCTGTTTTTT
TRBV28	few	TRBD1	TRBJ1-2	CASSLWGQHYGYTF	TGTGCCAGCAGTTTATGGGGACAGCACTATGGCTACACCTTC
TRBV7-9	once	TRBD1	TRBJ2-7	CASSLVGGSYEQYF	TGTGCCAGCAGCTTAGTAGGGGGCTCGTACGAGCAGTACTTC
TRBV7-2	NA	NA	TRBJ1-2	CASSAYLDGNYGYTF	TGTGCCAGCAGCGCATATCTCGACGGAAACTATGGCTACACCTTC
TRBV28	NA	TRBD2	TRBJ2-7	CASSLELAGIYEQYF	TGTGCCAGCAGTTTGGAACTAGCGGGAATCTACGAGCAGTACTTC
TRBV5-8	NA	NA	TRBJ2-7	CASSGTGTEYQVEYF	TGTGCCAGCAGCGGAACCGGGACGGAGTACCAGGTTGAGTACTTC
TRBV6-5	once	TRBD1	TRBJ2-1	CASSQTGSSYNEQFF	TGTGCCAGCAGCCAGACAGGGAGCTCCTACAATGAGCAGTTCTTC